What follows are 21 T cell receptor beta chains derived from one specimen sequenced in a study of cytomegalovirus exposure and HLA in healthy donors. With 60 Vbeta and 13 Jbeta primers, the PCR was carried out. Method: immunoSEQ multiplex PCR; TCRdb's copy keeps in-frame clones and lacks some. The data contain around 170,000 clones, roughly 80% of them seen just once; the ten biggest clones take up less than 4.5%. What was sequenced was PBMCs. The receptors were gathered from a man aged 50 to 59 in good health and CMV-seronegative.

This clone was seen only once. This chain joins TRBV7-8 and TRBJ2-7; TRBD1 matches at 9 bases. The germline V gene has CDR1 SGHVS and CDR2 FQNEAQ. The CDR3 consists of 15 residues. The J segment lost 0 bases and the V segment lost 5 bases, leaving 5 bases of the junction unmatched. CDR3 bases: TGTGCCAGCAGCCAAGGACAGGGGCGCTCCTACGAGCAGTACTTC. Protein product: CASSQGQGRSYEQYF.

Comment on this clone: At one boundary the junction diverges from the germline segment, which might be a read error. The gene calls are TRBV7-9 and TRBJ1-2, with TRBD1 matching 9 bases. From germline, CDR1 is SEHNR and CDR2 FQNEAQ (reference sequence). The CDR3 sequence is 16 residues long. The CDR3 loop reads CSSSSYRTGENYGYTF. The CDR3 coding sequence is TGTTCCAGCAGCTCGTATCGGACAGGGGAGAACTATGGCTACACCTTC.

The J gene is TRBJ1-1, the V gene TRBV10-3; D unclear. The CDR3 has 14 residues. CDR1 and CDR2 (germline): ENHRY, SYGVKD. Trimming removed 5 bases from V and 2 bases from J, with 12 bases in between. The CDR3 region has the DNA TGTGCCATCAGTCGCGGAAGCCCTAACACTGAAGCTTTCTTT. Translated: CAISRGSPNTEAFF.

CDR3 coding DNA: TGTGCCTGGAGTCGGGGAGAGACCCAGTACTTC. It translates to CAWSRGETQYF. The chain uses TRBV30 and TRBJ2-5; TRBD2 might be the D (5 bases). V was pared by 2 bases and J by 4 bases, with 5 bases between. Germline V gives CDR1 GTSNPN, CDR2 SVGIG (reference sequence). The CDR3 extends over 11 amino acids.

V gene TRBV5-1 combines with J gene TRBJ2-7, with TRBD2 identical over 7 bases. V lost 0 bases to trimming and J lost 0 bases; unmatched junction nucleotides: 3. Germline V gene sequence: CDR1 SGHRS, CDR2 YFSETQ. This CDR3 has 15 amino acids. The DNA of the CDR3 is TGCGCCAGCAGCTTGGAAGCGGGACCCTCCTACGAGCAGTACTTC. It translates to CASSLEAGPSYEQYF.

The chain combines TRBV18 with TRBJ1-2, with 7 bases that match TRBD1. V shed 4 bases, J shed 3 bases, and the junction held 8 bases outside the gene matches. CDR3 length: 15 residues. CDR1 is KGHSH, CDR2 LQKENI, per germline. The CDR3 spells CASSLQGDRDYGYTF. CDR3 sequence (DNA): TGTGCCAGCTCACTTCAGGGGGACCGGGACTATGGCTACACCTTC.

Here the CDR3 reads CASSLNSQSSSGDTQYF. The CDR3 nucleotides are TGTGCCAGCAGCTTAAATTCGCAGTCTAGTTCGGGAGATACGCAGTATTTT. J is TRBJ2-3 and V is TRBV7-3, with D hard to call. The ends were cut back, 1 base at V and 5 bases at J, with 19 bases in the middle. Germline V gives CDR1 SGHTA, CDR2 FQGTGA. This CDR3 comprises 17 residues.

The J gene is TRBJ1-3, the V gene TRBV2; possibly TRBD1 for D (5 bases). The CDR3 sequence is 13 residues long. Between the trimmed V and J ends, which lost 8 bases and 0 bases, there was a span of 8 bases. Germline CDR1 SNHLY, CDR2 FYNNEI. CDR3 sequence: CASQTVSGNTIYF. In nucleotides, the CDR3 is TGTGCCAGCCAGACAGTCTCTGGAAACACCATATATTTT. Drawing the rest from reference TRBV2 and TRBJ1-3, the complete variable domain is EPEVTQTPSHQVTQMGQEVILRCVPISNHLYFYWYRQILGQKVEFLVSFYNNEISEKSEIFDDQFSVERPDGSNFTLKIRSTKLEDSAMYFCASQTVSGNTIYFGEGSWLTVV.

Regarding this clone: Sequence at one end of the junction differs from germline and may be a read error. This chain uses TRBV7-9 with TRBJ1-2, with D unresolved. Germline V CDR1 and CDR2: SEHNR, FQNEAQ (reference sequence). The CDR3 is made up of 14 amino acids. CDR3 residues: CSSSLLAANYGYTF. CDR3 nucleotide sequence: TGTTCCAGCAGCTTATTGGCGGCGAACTATGGCTACACCTTC. Filled out from reference TRBV7-9 and TRBJ1-2, the complete variable domain reads DTGVSQNPRHKITKRGQNVTFRCDPISEHNRLYWYRQTLGQGPEFLTYFQNEAQLEKSRLLSDRFSAERPKGSFSTLEIQRTEQGDSAMYLCSSSLLAANYGYTFGSGTRLTVV.

This chain uses TRBV27 with TRBJ1-4, with 7 nucleotides matching TRBD1. The CDR3 has 12 residues. The V and J ends lost 5 bases and 8 bases, in that order; junction bases with no gene match: 2. Germline assignment: CDR1 MNHEY and CDR2 SMNVEV (reference sequence). The CDR3 coding sequence is TGTGCCAGCAGTAGACAGGGAGAAAAACTGTTTTTT. Protein: CASSRQGEKLFF.

The chain couples TRBV5-6 to TRBJ1-2, with D uncertain. Germline loops: CDR1 SGHDT, CDR2 YYEEEE. This CDR3 spans 12 amino acids. The V end lost 5 bases, the J end lost 3 bases, and 8 bases lay between the germline ends. CDR3 sequence: CASSSEYYGYTF. In DNA, the CDR3 is TGTGCCAGCAGTTCGGAGTACTATGGCTACACCTTC.

The rearrangement joins TRBV6-5 to TRBJ1-2; the D gene is possibly TRBD1 (5 bases). Germline V gene lookup returns CDR1 MNHEY and CDR2 SVGAGI. The CDR3 has 11 residues. With 7 bases removed from V and 8 bases from J, the gap between germline ends came to 11 bases. For the CDR3, the DNA is TGTGCCAGCACCCGGGGGAGAGGCTACACCTTC. The encoded protein is CASTRGRGYTF.

The chain employs TRBV7-2 and TRBJ1-2; D is ambiguous. The CDR3 spans 14 residues. V gave up 1 base and J gave up 1 base, with 7 bases separating them. Per the germline V gene, CDR1 is SGHTA and CDR2 is FQGNSA. The CDR3 spells CASSLVVSNYGYTF. The CDR3 nucleotides are TGTGCCAGCAGCTTAGTGGTCAGTAACTATGGCTACACCTTC.

The V and J genes are TRBV28 and TRBJ1-5; D possibly corresponds to TRBD1 (5 bases). The CDR3 covers 14 residues. Germline V lookup: CDR1 MDHEN, CDR2 SYDVKM. Trimming cost V 4 bases and J 6 bases, with 13 bases left between them. The CDR3 region has the DNA TGTGCCAGCAGTTCCCCGGCAGGGCCTCAGCCCCAGCATTTT. Translating gives CASSSPAGPQPQHF.

This chain connects TRBV29-1 to TRBJ2-5; D perhaps matches TRBD1 (6 bases). The CDR3 length is 15 residues. V shed 2 bases and J shed 7 bases, with 20 bases lying between them. Germline V gene sequence: CDR1 SQVTM, CDR2 ANQGSEA. The CDR3 sequence is CSVEHRTARGRTQYF. CDR3 coding DNA: TGCAGCGTTGAACACCGGACAGCTCGAGGGCGGACCCAGTACTTC.

The chain combines TRBV11-2 with TRBJ2-7, with 14 bases matching TRBD2. V lost 5 bases to trimming and J lost 0 bases; unmatched junction nucleotides: 9. CDR1 SGHAT and CDR2 FQNNGV come from the germline V gene. The CDR3 covers 18 residues. CDR3 region: CASSLPGLAGVSSYEQYF. In DNA form, the CDR3 reads TGTGCCAGCAGCCTCCCGGGACTAGCGGGGGTGAGCTCCTACGAGCAGTACTTC.

The gene calls are TRBV14 and TRBJ2-5, with D uncertain. Germline assignment: CDR1 SGHDN and CDR2 FVKESK. The CDR3 totals 16 residues. The V end lost 1 base, the J end lost 5 bases, and 17 bases lay between the germline ends. The CDR3 sequence: CASSQGAGIVLETQYF. In DNA, the CDR3 is TGTGCCAGCAGCCAAGGTGCAGGAATAGTTTTGGAGACCCAGTACTTC.

This sequence joins TRBV9 and TRBJ1-5; 7 bases match TRBD1. The CDR3 has 15 amino acids. V was clipped by 2 bases and J by 5 bases; unmatched bases: 7. Looked up from germline, CDR1 is SGDLS and CDR2 is YYNGEE. The CDR3 sequence: CASSVTGTADQPQHF. CDR3 DNA sequence: TGTGCCAGCAGCGTGACCGGGACAGCAGATCAGCCCCAGCATTTT.

This CDR3 reads CASSLASGIISGANVLTF. CDR3 coding DNA: TGCGCCAGCAGCTTGGCCTCAGGGATAATCTCTGGGGCCAACGTCCTGACTTTC. The rearrangement links TRBV5-1 to TRBJ2-6, with D possibly being TRBD1 (5 bases). Germline CDR1 and CDR2: SGHRS and YFSETQ. The CDR3 has 18 amino acids. The V end lost 0 bases, the J end lost 0 bases, and 13 bases lay between the germline ends.

The rearrangement uses TRBV4-3 and TRBJ2-3; D ambiguous. The V gene lost 1 base and the J gene lost 2 bases, with 13 bases spanning the gap. CDR3 size: 16 residues. Looked up from germline, CDR1 is LGHNA and CDR2 is YSLEER. Here the CDR3 DNA reads TGCGCCAGCAGCCAAGGATACCTGTTACTCACAGATACGCAGTATTTT. Its translation is CASSQGYLLLTDTQYF.

V usage is TRBV15 and J usage is TRBJ2-2, with 7 bases that match TRBD1. Germline CDR1 LNHNV, CDR2 YYDKDF (reference sequence). Trimming at V came to 5 bases and at J to 3 bases, leaving 3 bases not matched to a gene. This CDR3 region has 14 residues. CDR3 DNA: TGTGCCACCAGCGTGGACAGGTACACCGGGGAGCTGTTTTTT. Amino acid sequence: CATSVDRYTGELFF.